Listed here is a single TCR beta chain. CDR3 length: 16 residues. Looked up from germline, CDR1 is SGHNT and CDR2 is YYREEE (reference sequence). J was trimmed by 1 base and V by 0 bases; bases with no gene match: 2. A multiplex PCR was run with 60 Vbeta primers and 13 Jbeta primers. The assay was immunoSEQ multiplex PCR, and TCRdb's table has in-frame clones only and misses some. Of 150,000 to 200,000 clones listed, almost 80% are singletons. The sample originates from a study of cytomegalovirus exposure and HLA in healthy donors. The wider study: Caucasian-associated ancestry cluster membership applied to about 80% of around 400 genotyped donors.

The chain employs TRBV5-4 and TRBJ2-5; TRBD1 matches 11 bases. Sequencing was carried out using PBMCs. This clonotype originated in a male donor in good health and CMV-seronegative. The CDR3 nucleotides read TGTGCCAGCAGCTTGGCCGGGACAGGGGGCCAAGAGACCCAGTACTTC. Encoded protein: CASSLAGTGGQETQYF.